Following are 13 T cell receptor beta chains from one sample sequenced in a study of blood T cell repertoires in COVID-19. The table came from immunoSEQ multiplex PCR; TCRdb's copy has only in-frame clones and leaves some out. The data contain 150,000 or so clones, around 82% of them singletons. The sequencing sample was made of PBMCs or T cells enriched from blood (not recorded which). The origin of the receptors is a woman in her 50s who had recovered from COVID-19.

The chain joins TRBV7-2 to TRBJ1-4, with D hard to call. The CDR3 consists of 15 residues. In germline, CDR1 is SGHTA, CDR2 FQGNSA. V was clipped by 2 bases and J by 8 bases, with 15 bases between them. CDR3 sequence reads: CASSLYPGVQEKLFF. In DNA form, the CDR3 reads TGTGCCAGCAGCTTATACCCGGGTGTTCAGGAAAAACTGTTTTTT.

The chain has TRBV27 and TRBJ1-2; 9 nucleotides match TRBD1. V trimming: 6 bases; J trimming: 0 bases; junction bases outside the gene matches: 2. The CDR3 is 14 residues long. Germline CDR1 reads MNHEY; CDR2 reads SMNVEV (reference sequence). The CDR3 here is CASRGQGSNYGYTF. CDR3 bases: TGTGCCAGCAGGGGACAGGGCTCTAACTATGGCTACACCTTC.

CDR3 region: CASSLTWSAGGSGQFF. The CDR3 DNA reads TGTGCCAGCAGCCTTACTTGGTCAGCGGGGGGGTCAGGGCAGTTCTTC. V and J are TRBV7-2 and TRBJ2-1; 10 bases are a match to TRBD2. V shed 5 bases and J 12 bases; nucleotides not matched to a gene: 16. The CDR3 has 16 residues. The germline V gene has CDR1 SGHTA and CDR2 FQGNSA.

The rearrangement links TRBV19 to TRBJ2-1; TRBD1 is a possible D gene (6 bases). The CDR3 sequence is 12 residues long. V gave up 6 bases and J gave up 13 bases, with 16 bases separating them. Germline values: CDR1 LNHDA, CDR2 SQIVND (reference sequence). CDR3 protein: CASRLQGSEQFF. CDR3 sequence (DNA): TGTGCCAGTAGGCTTCAGGGGAGTGAACAGTTCTTC.

The rearrangement links TRBV7-9 to TRBJ1-3; 7 bases are shared with TRBD1. Germline V CDR1 and CDR2: SEHNR, FQNEAQ (reference sequence). V gave up 5 bases and J gave up 11 bases; unmatched junction bases: 12. This CDR3 is built from 14 residues. DNA for the CDR3: TGTGCCAGCAGCCCGGGGACAGTAATCCCCGCCATATATTTT. The encoded protein is CASSPGTVIPAIYF.

This clone was observed a few times. The chain carries TRBV27 and TRBJ2-7; 10 bases fit TRBD1. V trimming: 5 bases; J trimming: 5 bases; junction bases outside the gene matches: 6. The CDR3 totals 14 residues. Germline V lookup: CDR1 MNHEY, CDR2 SMNVEV (reference sequence). The CDR3 coding sequence is TGTGCCAGCAGTCTCCGGGACAGGGGCCACGAGCAGTACGTC. Protein: CASSLRDRGHEQYV.

The chain joins TRBV6-5 to TRBJ2-7; 7 nucleotides align to TRBD1. From germline, CDR1 is MNHEY and CDR2 SVGAGI. The CDR3 totals 15 residues. After removal of 4 bases from V and 3 bases from J, the junction contained 9 bases not matched to a gene. CDR3 region: CASSFSWTGHYEQYF. The CDR3 nucleotides are TGTGCCAGCAGTTTCTCCTGGACAGGCCACTACGAGCAGTACTTC.

This chain links TRBV5-1 with TRBJ1-4, with a tentative D call TRBD1 (5 bases). The V end was cut by 3 bases, the J end by 5 bases, with 8 bases between. This CDR3 has 13 residues. Germline loops: CDR1 SGHRS, CDR2 YFSETQ. The CDR3 sequence: CASSWQGNEKLFF. Here the CDR3 DNA reads TGCGCCAGCAGCTGGCAGGGAAATGAAAAACTGTTTTTT.

This clone occurred a few times. V and J are TRBV5-1 and TRBJ1-1, with TRBD1 as a possible D gene (6 bases). V was clipped by 6 bases and J by 6 bases, with 9 bases between them. CDR3 length: 11 residues. Germline V CDR1 and CDR2: SGHRS, YFSETQ. CDR3 sequence: CASTTGSEAFF. CDR3 coding DNA: TGCGCCAGCACCACAGGGTCTGAAGCTTTCTTT.

The V and J genes are TRBV9 and TRBJ1-2, with TRBD1 matching over 10 bases. Germline-derived CDR1 and CDR2 are SGDLS and YYNGEE. The CDR3 is 14 residues long. Trimming at V came to 0 bases and at J to 6 bases, leaving 2 bases not matched to a gene. CDR3 sequence reads: CASSVGQGANGYTF. CDR3 nucleotide sequence: TGTGCCAGCAGCGTAGGACAGGGGGCCAATGGCTACACCTTC.

This chain joins TRBV18 and TRBJ2-1, with 14 positions matching TRBD2. After removal of 1 base from V and 8 bases from J, the junction contained 4 bases not matched to a gene. The CDR3 has 16 amino acids. Germline-derived CDR1 and CDR2 are KGHSH and LQKENI. The CDR3 loop is CASSPRGTSGGDEQFF. The CDR3 bases are TGTGCCAGCTCACCACGAGGGACTAGCGGGGGTGATGAGCAGTTCTTC.

The gene calls are TRBV7-9 and TRBJ1-2; the D is unclear. CDR1 and CDR2 (germline): SEHNR, FQNEAQ (reference sequence). This CDR3 is 12 amino acids long. V lost 1 base and J 8 bases, leaving 8 bases between the germline ends. CDR3 DNA: TGTGCCAGCAGCTTAGAACAGACGGGCTACACCTTC. Translated: CASSLEQTGYTF.

This chain connects TRBV2 to TRBJ2-5; D is unresolved. Trimming took off 4 bases at V and 5 bases at J, with 8 bases between the two ends. There are 12 residues in the CDR3. Germline CDR1 is SNHLY and CDR2 is FYNNEI. In nucleotides, the CDR3 is TGTGCCAGCAGTGTGCCAGGCGAGACCCAGTACTTC. It specifies CASSVPGETQYF.